This passage covers 25 T cell receptor beta chains from one sample sequenced in a study of T cells in Graves' hyperthyroidism and ophthalmopathy. Amplification of TCR beta CDR3 regions used RNA as the template. A first-round RT-PCR of the TCR CDR3 used the HTBI primer set. Using its own MiXCR run on the multiplex PCR reads, TCRdb lists one record per CDR3 protein. The profile shows 310,000 or so distinct CDR3 sequences, 15% to 20% of them singletons. The sequencing input was blood. The receptors stem from a woman aged 55-69 years with Graves' ophthalmopathy.

This clonotype was detected ten times or more. The rearrangement links TRBV28 to TRBJ2-7, with D maybe TRBD2 (6 bases). V was pared by 6 bases and J by 3 bases, with 21 bases between. The CDR3 runs 16 residues. Germline lookup yields CDR1 MDHEN and CDR2 SYDVKM. CDR3: CASRPSGSGLLYEQYF. In DNA form, the CDR3 reads TGTGCCAGCAGACCCAGCGGGTCAGGGCTCCTCTACGAGCAGTACTTC. Complete variable domain (other parts from reference TRBV28 and TRBJ2-7): DVKVTQSSRYLVKRTGEKVFLECVQDMDHENMFWYRQDPGLGLRLIYFSYDVKMKEKGDIPEGYSVSREKKERFSLILESASTNQTSMYLCASRPSGSGLLYEQYFGPGTRLTVT.

This clonotype was counted many times. The genes are TRBV18 and TRBJ2-3; TRBD1 matches at 8 bases. The trim removed 3 bases at V and 2 bases at J, leaving 4 bases unmatched. This CDR3 has 15 residues. From germline, CDR1 is KGHSH and CDR2 LQKENI. The CDR3 DNA is TGTGCCAGCTCACCCCAGGGGGCAACCACAGATACGCAGTATTTT. It translates to CASSPQGATTDTQYF.

There are many counts of this clonotype. V is TRBV10-1 and J is TRBJ2-3, with 9 bases lining up with TRBD1. The CDR3 spans 18 residues. V was pared by 4 bases and J by 0 bases, with 11 bases of the junction left unmatched. Germline CDR1 WNHNN, CDR2 SYGVQD (reference sequence). The CDR3 is CASSGRPGTGSSTDTQYF. For the CDR3, the DNA is TGCGCCAGCAGTGGTCGTCCCGGGACAGGGTCTAGCACAGATACGCAGTATTTT.

This clonotype was counted only a few times. The chain employs TRBV4-2 and TRBJ1-2; tentatively, D is TRBD1 (6 bases). CDR3 length: 14 residues. Trimming stripped 3 bases from V and 8 bases from J, with 16 bases between. Germline CDR1 LGHNA, CDR2 YNFKEQ. CDR3 residues: CASSHDGQTGGYTF. The DNA for the CDR3 is TGTGCCAGCAGCCACGATGGACAGACGGGCGGCTACACCTTC.

The sample holds a few counts of this clonotype. The rearrangement uses TRBV6-1 and TRBJ1-4; D gene unclear. V was shortened by 10 bases and J by 4 bases, with 13 bases between the two germline ends. The length of the CDR3 is 13 residues. Germline CDR1 reads MNHNS; CDR2 reads SASEGT. The CDR3 region has the DNA TGTGCCACAGCACCCGCGCGTAATGAAAAACTGTTTTTT. It encodes CATAPARNEKLFF.

This clonotype occurred many times. The V gene is TRBV5-1, the J gene TRBJ2-7; 9 nucleotides agree with TRBD1. After removal of 4 bases from V and 3 bases from J, the junction contained 5 bases not matched to a gene. CDR3 length: 14 residues. CDR1 is SGHRS, CDR2 YFSETQ, per germline. The CDR3 DNA follows: TGCGCCAGCAGCCCGGGACAGGGTCTCTACGAGCAGTACTTC. Translation: CASSPGQGLYEQYF. Full variable domain (missing parts from reference TRBV5-1 and TRBJ2-7): KAGVTQTPRYLIKTRGQQVTLSCSPISGHRSVSWYQQTPGQGLQFLFEYFSETQRNKGNFPGRFSGRQFSNSRSEMNVSTLELGDSALYLCASSPGQGLYEQYFGPGTRLTVT.

The sample holds many counts of this clonotype. The chain uses TRBV7-2 and TRBJ1-2; no firm D call. The CDR3 has 11 amino acids. Trimming removed 5 bases at V and 8 bases at J, with 9 bases between. Per germline, CDR1 SGHTA and CDR2 FQGNSA. The CDR3 spells CASSPSVGYTF. The CDR3 DNA follows: TGTGCCAGCAGCCCATCAGTCGGCTACACCTTC.

The chain carries TRBV5-1 and TRBJ2-2; 7 bases are a match to TRBD1. V lost 2 bases and J lost 4; bases outside the gene matches: 11. Germline V gives CDR1 SGHRS, CDR2 YFSETQ. CDR3 length: 17 amino acids. CDR3 DNA: TGCGCCAGCAGCTTCGACACAAACCGGGACAGCACCGGGGAGCTGTTTTTT. It specifies CASSFDTNRDSTGELFF.

A note on this clonotype: A much larger clone lies one base from this, so it may be a read error. The chain uses TRBV6-2 or TRBV6-3 and TRBJ1-4; weak D call: TRBD1 (6 bases). This CDR3 is built from 13 residues. Between the trimmed V and J ends, which lost 6 bases and 10 bases, there was a span of 15 bases. Germline CDR1 reads MNHEY; CDR2 reads SVGEGT. The CDR3 nucleotides are TGTGCCAGCAGACCTGGGACACAGAGAAAACTGTTTTTT. Translated, it gives CASRPGTQRKLFF.

This clonotype has at least ten counts. V and J are TRBV6-1 and TRBJ2-5; tentatively, D is TRBD1 (8 bases). The germline gives CDR1 MNHNS, CDR2 SASEGT. V lost 5 bases to trimming and J lost 7 bases, with 20 bases between them. The CDR3 spans 15 residues. The CDR3 sequence is CASSQRQGGTGTQYF. In DNA, the CDR3 is TGTGCCAGCAGTCAACGACAGGGAGGGACAGGGACCCAGTACTTC.

This clonotype was observed at least ten times. This chain connects TRBV28 to TRBJ2-5; D might be TRBD2 (7 bases). V lost 7 bases and J 5 bases, leaving 11 bases between the germline ends. CDR1 is MDHEN and CDR2 is SYDVKM in the germline V gene. This CDR3 has 12 amino acids. This CDR3 is CASTGGLETQYF. CDR3 nucleotides: TGTGCCAGCACGGGGGGCCTTGAGACCCAGTACTTC.

This clonotype was picked up many times. CDR3 in amino acids: CASSLGAGRPNEQFF. The CDR3 DNA reads as TGTGCCAGCAGTTTGGGGGCAGGAAGACCAAATGAGCAGTTCTTC. V usage is TRBV6-2 or TRBV6-3 and J usage is TRBJ2-1, with D possibly matching TRBD1 (6 bases). The germline gives CDR1 MNHEY, CDR2 SVGEGT. The V gene lost 4 bases and the J gene lost 7 bases, with 17 bases spanning the gap. CDR3 length: 15 residues.

The rearrangement uses TRBV12-3 or TRBV12-4 and TRBJ1-3; no firm D call. This CDR3 is 15 amino acids long. Trimming pared 1 base from V and 1 base from J, leaving 8 bases between. The CDR3 sequence is CASSLGTRSGNTIYF. The CDR3 bases are TGTGCCAGCAGTTTAGGTACGCGTTCTGGAAACACCATATATTTT.

This clonotype was found many times. The chain is built from TRBV6-1 and TRBJ2-3; weak D call: TRBD2 (6 bases). The CDR3 runs 15 residues. Looked up from germline, CDR1 is MNHNS and CDR2 is SASEGT. Deletions cut 5 bases from V and 6 bases from J, with 18 bases between. CDR3 nucleotide sequence: TGTGCCAGCAGTTGGGCGGGACCCCCCGGGGATACGCAGTATTTT. It yields the protein CASSWAGPPGDTQYF.

This clonotype was observed many times. The chain joins TRBV6-2 or TRBV6-3 to TRBJ2-5; weak D call: TRBD2 (5 bases). V lost 6 bases to trimming and J lost 0 bases, with 14 bases between them. Germline V gene sequence: CDR1 MNHEY, CDR2 SVGEGT. CDR3 length equals 15 residues. CDR3 region: CASRGSDPYQETQYF. In DNA, the CDR3 is TGTGCCAGCAGAGGTAGCGATCCGTACCAAGAGACCCAGTACTTC.

This clonotype was seen only a few times. V and J are TRBV20-1 and TRBJ2-2, with 10 bases aligning to TRBD2. Germline CDR1 reads DFQATT; CDR2 reads SNEGSKA (reference sequence). The CDR3 has 17 amino acids. V lost 1 base and J lost 2; bases outside the gene matches: 7. The CDR3 DNA sequence: TGCAGTGCTAGAGGCGCTAGCGGGGGTAAAAACACCGGGGAGCTGTTTTTT. It yields the protein CSARGASGGKNTGELFF.

In this sample, this clonotype turned up many times. The V and J genes are TRBV11-2 and TRBJ1-1; 10 bases align to TRBD1. Germline lookup yields CDR1 SGHAT and CDR2 FQNNGV. Trimming removed 6 bases from V and 1 base from J; junction bases left unmatched: 2. The CDR3 contains 14 residues. The CDR3, as DNA: TGTGCCAGCAGTTGGGACAGGGGGAACACTGAAGCTTTCTTT. It is translated as CASSWDRGNTEAFF.

Many counts were recorded for this clonotype. The chain employs TRBV5-1 and TRBJ1-1, with D perhaps matching TRBD1 (5 bases). V was cut by 1 base and J by 8 bases, with 12 bases left in between. This CDR3 spans 13 amino acids. The germline V gene has CDR1 SGHRS and CDR2 YFSETQ. The CDR3 nucleotides are TGCGCCAGCAGCTTGCGGGACTCCGGCGAAGCTTTCTTT. It yields the protein CASSLRDSGEAFF. Filled out from reference TRBV5-1 and TRBJ1-1, the complete variable domain reads KAGVTQTPRYLIKTRGQQVTLSCSPISGHRSVSWYQQTPGQGLQFLFEYFSETQRNKGNFPGRFSGRQFSNSRSEMNVSTLELGDSALYLCASSLRDSGEAFFGQGTRLTVV.

This clonotype has more than one count but fewer than ten. This chain connects TRBV7-2 to TRBJ1-5; tentatively, D is TRBD1 (5 bases). The germline V and J ends were trimmed by 6 bases and 0 bases, with 18 bases remaining between them. The CDR3 is 17 amino acids. CDR1 and CDR2 from the germline V gene are SGHTA and FQGNSA. The CDR3 protein is CASSLRQNQDSNQPQHF. The CDR3 DNA is TGTGCCAGCAGTTTAAGACAGAACCAGGATAGCAATCAGCCCCAGCATTTT.

In its sample, this clonotype was seen many times. The chain couples TRBV7-2 to TRBJ2-5, with 10 bases lining up with TRBD2. Germline assignment: CDR1 SGHTA and CDR2 FQGNSA. V lost 3 bases to trimming and J lost 7 bases; unmatched junction nucleotides: 5. The CDR3 contains 14 residues. This CDR3 reads CASSFSGGRSTQYF. Written as DNA, the CDR3 is TGTGCCAGCAGCTTTAGCGGGGGGAGATCGACCCAGTACTTC. Full variable domain (missing parts from reference TRBV7-2 and TRBJ2-5): GAGVSQSPSNKVTEKGKDVELRCDPISGHTALYWYRQSLGQGLEFLIYFQGNSAPDKSGLPSDRFSAERTGGSVSTLTIQRTQQEDSAVYLCASSFSGGRSTQYFGPGTRLLVL.

V usage is TRBV20-1 and J usage is TRBJ2-1, with 10 bases aligning to TRBD2. The V gene's germline CDR1 is DFQATT and CDR2 SNEGSKA (reference sequence). This CDR3 has 15 amino acids. The ends lost 5 bases at V and 4 bases at J; junction bases unmatched: 8. CDR3: CSAGRRTSGYNEQFF. The CDR3 nucleotides are TGCAGTGCTGGGAGGAGGACTAGCGGTTACAATGAGCAGTTCTTC.

This clonotype has just a few counts. The chain carries TRBV27 and TRBJ1-4; D is uncertain. CDR3 length: 11 residues. V lost 5 bases to trimming and J lost 8 bases, with 6 bases between them. The germline V gene has CDR1 MNHEY and CDR2 SMNVEV (reference sequence). CDR3 protein: CASSGGEKLFF. As DNA, the CDR3 is TGTGCCAGCAGTGGTGGGGAAAAACTGTTTTTT.

This clonotype was detected ten times or more. This chain connects TRBV6-1 to TRBJ2-1, with D unclear. CDR1 and CDR2 (germline): MNHNS, SASEGT. This CDR3 has 13 residues. V lost 7 bases, J lost 0 bases, and 7 bases lay in between. CDR3 sequence (DNA): TGTGCCAGCATGGACGCCTCCTACAATGAGCAGTTCTTC. Translated, it gives CASMDASYNEQFF.

There are many counts of this clonotype. V is TRBV12-3 or TRBV12-4 and J is TRBJ1-1; D gene ambiguous. V dropped 8 bases and J dropped 6 bases, with 16 bases sitting between them. The CDR3 runs to 13 residues. The CDR3 sequence is CASRKPPVPEAFF. The CDR3 region has the DNA TGTGCCAGCCGCAAACCGCCCGTCCCTGAAGCTTTCTTT.

This clonotype occurred a few times. V gene TRBV30 combines with J gene TRBJ2-1; D might be TRBD1 or TRBD2, each matching 5 bases. CDR1 and CDR2 (germline): GTSNPN, SVGIG (reference sequence). V dropped 4 bases and J dropped 0 bases, with 7 bases sitting between them. The CDR3 length is 13 residues. The CDR3 DNA follows: TGTGCCTGGACAGGGAGCTCCTACAATGAGCAGTTCTTC. Its translation: CAWTGSSYNEQFF.